What follows are 31 T cell receptor beta chains derived from one specimen sequenced in a study of a mutant IDH1 vaccine in newly diagnosed glioma. Time point denoted: week 47, end of study. Every single dose of the vaccine, 300 ug of mutant IDH1 20-mer peptide, came with topical imiquimod. These receptors' antigens are unknown. Data came from immunoSEQ multiplex PCR; TCRdb stores just in-frame clones and leaves some out. This sample has tens of thousands of clones; approximately 75% occur once, and the top ten carry 4% to 5.5%. The sequences come from PBMCs, collected from a glioma patient whose treatment included an IDH1 peptide vaccine. All receptors derive from a man between 40 and 49 years old with glioma.

The genes are TRBV29-1 and TRBJ2-3, with unresolved D. The germline V gene encodes CDR1 SQVTM and CDR2 ANQGSEA. The CDR3 totals 12 residues. Trimming pared 4 bases from V and 2 bases from J, leaving 7 bases between. The CDR3 reads CSVVAATDTQYF. The CDR3 nucleotides read TGCAGCGTTGTGGCCGCCACAGATACGCAGTATTTT.

The rearrangement links TRBV4-3 to TRBJ2-1; 13 nucleotides agree with TRBD2. Looked up from germline, CDR1 is LGHNA and CDR2 is YSLEER. The CDR3 runs 17 residues. V shed 3 bases and J 5 bases; nucleotides not matched to a gene: 7. The CDR3 sequence: CASSHELAGGPNNEQFF. In DNA form, the CDR3 reads TGCGCCAGCAGCCACGAACTAGCGGGGGGGCCCAACAATGAGCAGTTCTTC.

V and J are TRBV7-2 and TRBJ2-3; D remains unclear. This CDR3 has 15 residues. Per germline, CDR1 SGHTA and CDR2 FQGNSA. The ends were cut back, 5 bases at V and 1 base at J, with 13 bases in the middle. CDR3 loop: CASSQTQPGTDTQYF. For the CDR3, the DNA is TGTGCCAGCAGCCAAACGCAACCGGGCACAGATACGCAGTATTTT.

The V call is TRBV19, the J call TRBJ2-7, with TRBD2 matching 9 bases. In germline, CDR1 is LNHDA, CDR2 SQIVND (reference sequence). CDR3 length: 13 residues. V shed 3 bases, J shed 4 bases, and the junction held 1 base outside the gene matches. The chain's CDR3 is CASSITSGYEQYF. The CDR3 nucleotides are TGTGCCAGTAGTATCACTAGCGGGTACGAGCAGTACTTC.

The genes are TRBV19 and TRBJ2-7; 11 bases line up with TRBD1. Looked up from germline, CDR1 is LNHDA and CDR2 is SQIVND (reference sequence). The CDR3 totals 16 residues. The ends lost 5 bases at V and 3 bases at J; junction bases unmatched: 9. CDR3 sequence (DNA): TGTGCCAGTAGTGCCCGTACCGGGACAGGGGGCTACGAGCAGTACTTC. It translates to CASSARTGTGGYEQYF. The full variable domain, completed using reference TRBV19 and TRBJ2-7, is DGGITQSPKYLFRKEGQNVTLSCEQNLNHDAMYWYRQDPGQGLRLIYYSQIVNDFQKGDIAEGYSVSREKKESFPLTVTSAQKNPTAFYLCASSARTGTGGYEQYFGPGTRLTVT.

The V and J genes are TRBV6-6 and TRBJ2-1, with 9 bases identical to TRBD2. V dropped 2 bases and J dropped 2; count of bases not matched to a gene: 4. There are 16 residues in the CDR3. Germline assignment: CDR1 MNHNY and CDR2 SVGAGI (reference sequence). Written as DNA, the CDR3 is TGTGCCAGCAGTTACCCTACTAGCGGGCCCTACAATGAGCAGTTCTTC. It yields the protein CASSYPTSGPYNEQFF.

The V and J genes are TRBV6-1 and TRBJ1-2, with D perhaps matching TRBD1 (5 bases). Trimming pared 7 bases from V and 5 bases from J, leaving 20 bases between. Germline values: CDR1 MNHNS, CDR2 SASEGT. This CDR3 comprises 15 residues. The CDR3 spells CASTPRPGTLYGYTF. Here the CDR3 DNA reads TGTGCCAGCACCCCAAGGCCAGGGACTCTATATGGCTACACCTTC.

The chain has TRBV6-1 and TRBJ2-1, with TRBD2 matching 10 bases. This CDR3 is built from 15 residues. The V gene's germline CDR1 is MNHNS and CDR2 SASEGT. V was pared by 6 bases and J by 2 bases, with 4 bases of the junction left unmatched. CDR3 in amino acids: CASRPAGGPYNEQFF. The CDR3 DNA reads as TGTGCCAGCAGGCCAGCGGGGGGGCCCTACAATGAGCAGTTCTTC.

The chain couples TRBV28 to TRBJ2-7; D unclear. Trimming removed 2 bases from V and 3 bases from J, with 5 bases in between. CDR3 length: 12 amino acids. Germline V CDR1 and CDR2: MDHEN, SYDVKM. The CDR3 is CASSLLSYEQYF. CDR3 nucleotides: TGTGCCAGCAGTTTACTGAGCTACGAGCAGTACTTC.

This chain links TRBV30 with TRBJ1-4; D unclear. Germline CDR1 GTSNPN, CDR2 SVGIG (reference sequence). CDR3 size: 13 residues. Trimming removed 2 bases from V and 5 bases from J, with 9 bases in between. The CDR3 reads CAWSLGGNEKLFF. CDR3 bases: TGTGCCTGGAGTTTGGGCGGCAATGAAAAACTGTTTTTT.

This rearrangement joins TRBV5-5 to TRBJ2-1; no clear D gene. Germline CDR1 is SGHKS and CDR2 is YYEKEE (reference sequence). V was shortened by 1 base and J by 10 bases, with 12 bases between the two germline ends. The CDR3 is 13 residues long. The CDR3: CASSLLVVGEQFF. The CDR3 DNA reads as TGTGCCAGCAGCTTGTTGGTAGTGGGCGAGCAGTTCTTC.

The chain has TRBV7-4 and TRBJ2-7; TRBD2 agrees at 14 bases. Germline V gives CDR1 SGHVT, CDR2 SQSDAQ. CDR3 size: 17 residues. Trimming at V came to 3 bases and at J to 4 bases, leaving 8 bases not matched to a gene. CDR3 sequence (DNA): TGTGCCAGCAGCTTGCCCCGACTAGCGGGGGGGCCTTACGAGCAGTACTTC. Its translation: CASSLPRLAGGPYEQYF.

The chain is built from TRBV11-2 and TRBJ1-2; TRBD1 agrees at 8 bases. Germline CDR1 and CDR2: SGHAT and FQNNGV. The CDR3 sequence is 14 residues long. Germline trimming cut 0 bases from V and 4 bases from J; bases unmatched to any gene: 1. The CDR3 DNA sequence: TGTGCCAGCAGCTTAGACAGGGGGCCCTATGGCTACACCTTC. Translated: CASSLDRGPYGYTF.

The J gene is TRBJ1-4, the V gene TRBV28; 9 nucleotides align to TRBD1. Germline V gene data show CDR1 as MDHEN and CDR2 as SYDVKM. The CDR3 has 15 amino acids. J gave up 8 bases and V 6 bases, and 10 bases lay outside the gene matches. The CDR3 is CASSSPRDRAEKLFF. The CDR3 DNA sequence: TGTGCCAGCAGCTCTCCCCGGGACAGGGCGGAAAAACTGTTTTTT.

The chain joins TRBV6-4 to TRBJ2-1; D possibly corresponds to TRBD1 (6 bases). Trimming pared 3 bases from V and 7 bases from J, leaving 10 bases between. The CDR3 runs to 13 residues. Germline assignment: CDR1 MRHNA and CDR2 SNTAGT. The CDR3 sequence: CASSDTGSNEQFF. In DNA form, the CDR3 reads TGTGCCAGCAGTGATACAGGGTCGAATGAGCAGTTCTTC.

The rearrangement links TRBV7-2 to TRBJ2-1; 7 nucleotides line up with TRBD2. There are 13 residues in the CDR3. The V and J ends lost 6 bases and 6 bases, in that order; junction bases with no gene match: 5. Germline assignment: CDR1 SGHTA and CDR2 FQGNSA. The CDR3 bases are TGTGCCAGCAGTTCCGGCGGGGGCAATGAGCAGTTCTTC. It translates to CASSSGGGNEQFF.

CDR3 amino acids: CASSLRTGGETQYF. CDR3 nucleotides: TGTGCCAGCAGTCTTAGGACAGGGGGAGAGACCCAGTACTTC. This chain joins TRBV9 and TRBJ2-5, with TRBD1 identical over 10 bases. The CDR3 sequence is 14 residues long. Losses at the gene ends were 5 bases for V and 4 bases for J; bases not matched to a gene: 5. The germline CDR1 and CDR2 sequences are SGDLS and YYNGEE.

This sequence joins TRBV2 and TRBJ2-1; a possible D gene is TRBD2 (6 bases). Germline CDR1 and CDR2: SNHLY and FYNNEI. The V gene lost 3 bases and the J gene lost 6 bases, with 9 bases spanning the gap. The CDR3 is 13 residues long. CDR3 residues: CASSETGGNEQFF. The CDR3 coding sequence is TGTGCCAGCAGTGAGACCGGGGGCAATGAGCAGTTCTTC.

This clone occurred once. The V gene is TRBV19, the J gene TRBJ1-2, with D unclear. CDR1 and CDR2 (germline): LNHDA, SQIVND (reference sequence). Trimming stripped 3 bases from V and 2 bases from J, with 10 bases between. The CDR3 has 14 amino acids. The CDR3 reads CASSITDNNYGYTF. CDR3 DNA: TGTGCCAGTAGTATCACTGACAACAACTATGGCTACACCTTC.

This chain links TRBV14 with TRBJ2-5, with a weak D call TRBD2 (7 bases). Deletions cut 4 bases from V and 5 bases from J, with 17 bases between. CDR3 length: 15 amino acids. Germline V lookup: CDR1 SGHDN, CDR2 FVKESK. This chain's CDR3 is CASSPPGGVRETQYF. The CDR3, as DNA: TGTGCCAGCAGCCCCCCGGGGGGCGTAAGGGAGACCCAGTACTTC.

The chain links TRBV7-6 to TRBJ1-4; D unresolved. V was clipped by 5 bases and J by 8 bases, with 15 bases between them. This CDR3 is built from 14 residues. The germline V gene has CDR1 SGHVS and CDR2 FNYEAQ. The CDR3 coding sequence is TGTGCCAGCAGCCGACCCTCGGCGGGGGAAAAACTGTTTTTT. Translating gives CASSRPSAGEKLFF.

The V call is TRBV6-5, the J call TRBJ1-2; D gene ambiguous. V dropped 0 bases and J dropped 1 base, with 6 bases sitting between them. The CDR3 extends over 14 amino acids. Germline V CDR1 and CDR2: MNHEY, SVGAGI. In nucleotides, the CDR3 is TGTGCCAGCAGTTACTCCGCCGGTAACTATGGCTACACCTTC. Protein sequence: CASSYSAGNYGYTF.

This clone has just a few counts. V usage is TRBV18 and J usage is TRBJ1-1, with D possibly TRBD1 on 5 matching bases. The V gene lost 1 base and the J gene lost 4 bases, with 10 bases spanning the gap. The germline CDR1 and CDR2 sequences are KGHSH and LQKENI. CDR3 length: 14 residues. This CDR3 reads CASSPLYRSTEAFF. Written as DNA, the CDR3 is TGTGCCAGCTCACCACTCTACAGGAGCACTGAAGCTTTCTTT.

The rearrangement joins TRBV5-4 to TRBJ2-6; no definite D call. This CDR3 region has 17 residues. V dropped 0 bases and J dropped 0 bases, with 10 bases sitting between them. The germline gives CDR1 SGHNT, CDR2 YYREEE (reference sequence). The CDR3 region is CASSLGPFASGANVLTF. Here the CDR3 DNA reads TGTGCCAGCAGCTTGGGACCTTTTGCCTCTGGGGCCAACGTCCTGACTTTC. The full variable domain, rest sourced from reference TRBV5-4 and TRBJ2-6, is ETGVTQSPTHLIKTRGQQVTLRCSSQSGHNTVSWYQQALGQGPQFIFQYYREEENGRGNFPPRFSGLQFPNYSSELNVNALELDDSALYLCASSLGPFASGANVLTFGAGSRLTVL.

The chain has TRBV2 and TRBJ2-7; tentatively, D is TRBD1 (5 bases). The length of the CDR3 is 13 residues. V lost 4 bases and J 5 bases, leaving 12 bases between the germline ends. Germline V lookup: CDR1 SNHLY, CDR2 FYNNEI. The CDR3 nucleotides are TGTGCCAGCAGTGCTCAGGGTTTCAACGAGCAGTACTTC. Translating it yields CASSAQGFNEQYF. The full variable domain, in which reference TRBV2 and TRBJ2-7 provide the parts outside the CDR3, is EPEVTQTPSHQVTQMGQEVILRCVPISNHLYFYWYRQILGQKVEFLVSFYNNEISEKSEIFDDQFSVERPDGSNFTLKIRSTKLEDSAMYFCASSAQGFNEQYFGPGTRLTVT.

The chain combines TRBV19 with TRBJ1-6, with 8 bases that match TRBD1. The CDR3 spans 15 residues. In germline, CDR1 is LNHDA, CDR2 SQIVND (reference sequence). J gave up 7 bases and V 4 bases, and 6 bases lay outside the gene matches. For the CDR3, the DNA is TGTGCCAGTAGTAGTAAGGGACAGGAGAATTCACCCCTCCACTTT. As protein: CASSSKGQENSPLHF.

J is TRBJ2-7 and V is TRBV5-6, with D unclear. The CDR3 runs to 14 residues. Per germline, CDR1 SGHDT and CDR2 YYEEEE. Between the trimmed V and J ends, which lost 1 base and 4 bases, there was a span of 12 bases. CDR3 amino acids: CASSLILSEYEQYF. The CDR3 DNA reads as TGTGCCAGCAGCTTGATTCTCTCAGAGTACGAGCAGTACTTC.

J is TRBJ2-5 and V is TRBV7-8; D not certain. Germline V gene sequence: CDR1 SGHVS, CDR2 FQNEAQ. The CDR3 runs to 15 residues. Trimming left V 2 bases short and J 5 bases short, with 15 bases between. CDR3: CASSLTAQHRETQYF. CDR3 coding DNA: TGTGCCAGCAGCTTAACGGCCCAACATAGGGAGACCCAGTACTTC.

This clone occurred a few times. The chain has TRBV19 and TRBJ2-1; 9 bases are shared with TRBD1. V shed 6 bases and J 2 bases; nucleotides not matched to a gene: 2. The germline CDR1 and CDR2 sequences are LNHDA and SQIVND (reference sequence). CDR3 length equals 14 residues. CDR3 sequence reads: CASRGQGTYNEQFF. The CDR3 DNA sequence: TGTGCCAGTAGGGGACAGGGCACCTACAATGAGCAGTTCTTC.

The chain joins TRBV4-2 to TRBJ1-6; D is possibly TRBD1 (5 bases). Between the trimmed V and J ends, which lost 2 bases and 2 bases, there was a span of 10 bases. The CDR3 extends over 16 amino acids. Germline CDR1 and CDR2: LGHNA and YNFKEQ. The CDR3 bases are TGTGCCAGCAGCCAAAAGGGACCCCCCTATAATTCACCCCTCCACTTT. Translation gives CASSQKGPPYNSPLHF.

This chain joins TRBV2 and TRBJ2-1; tentatively, D is TRBD2 (6 bases). There are 16 residues in the CDR3. CDR1 and CDR2 (germline): SNHLY, FYNNEI. V was shortened by 6 bases and J by 3 bases, with 18 bases between the two germline ends. CDR3 coding DNA: TGTGCCAGCAGACAACTGGGACTTTCTAACTACAATGAGCAGTTCTTC. Amino acid sequence: CASRQLGLSNYNEQFF. Together with reference TRBV2 and TRBJ2-1, the CDR3 gives the full variable domain: EPEVTQTPSHQVTQMGQEVILRCVPISNHLYFYWYRQILGQKVEFLVSFYNNEISEKSEIFDDQFSVERPDGSNFTLKIRSTKLEDSAMYFCASRQLGLSNYNEQFFGPGTRLTVL.